The rows below give T cell receptor beta chains drawn from one sample of a study of shared clonotypes between healthy human individuals. Only in-frame clones appear in the TCRdb table, and some are missing; sequencing was by immunoSEQ multiplex PCR. The table has approximately 2,000,000 clones, roughly 93% seen once; the top ten hold more than 1.5%. The source material was naive CD8+ T cells from PBMCs. Receptor source: a man between 18 and 29 years old in good health. Some clones in this sample may be carry-over from other donors' samples. Each CDR3 is given with its conserved first and last residue. A D gene is named only where the DNA matches it firmly. Size is omitted from some rows. Given values are once, few, many or a class for expanded clones.

D gene	V gene	J gene	clone size	CDR3 DNA	CDR3 protein
-	TRBV5-6	TRBJ2-7	-	TGTGCCAGCAGCTTTGCGCCACGAGCAGGCTACGAGCAGTACTTC	CASSFAPRAGYEQYF
-	TRBV27	TRBJ2-2	-	TGTGCCAGCAGTTTGGGGTTGGGGGCCAGCACCGGGGAGCTGTTTTTT	CASSLGLGASTGELFF
-	TRBV10-3	TRBJ1-1	-	TGTGCCATCACAGTGGCAGGGGCTCAGAACACTGAAGCTTTCTTT	CAITVAGAQNTEAFF
-	TRBV25-1	TRBJ1-2	-	TGTGCCAGCAGGGCGGAGGGTGGTGGCTACACCTTC	CASRAEGGGYTF
TRBD1	TRBV5-6	TRBJ1-1	-	TGTGCCAGCAGGTTGACAGGGAGGTCCACTGAAGCTTTCTTT	CASRLTGRSTEAFF
TRBD1	TRBV6-5	TRBJ1-1	-	TGTGCCAGCAGTTACTTACAGGGGATGAACACTGAAGCTTTCTTT	CASSYLQGMNTEAFF
-	TRBV5-5	TRBJ1-1	-	TGTGCCAGCACCTACGGGGGGGCTGAAGCTTTCTTT	CASTYGGAEAFF
-	TRBV7-9	TRBJ1-3	few	TGTGCCAGCAGCTTAGATGCAGGAACTGGAAACACCATATATTTT	CASSLDAGTGNTIYF
TRBD1	TRBV5-6	TRBJ1-1	once	TGTGCCAGCCGTAGACAGGGGAGAACTGAAGCTTTCTTT	CASRRQGRTEAFF
TRBD1	TRBV9	TRBJ1-4	-	TGTGCCAGCAGCGTGCGGGGGACAGAAAATGAAAAACTGTTTTTT	CASSVRGTENEKLFF
-	TRBV19	TRBJ1-2	-	TGTGCCAGTAGGTCGCCTACTGAACTCTATGGCTACACCTTC	CASRSPTELYGYTF
-	TRBV4-3	TRBJ2-7	once	TGCGCCAGCAGCCAAGGTACGGCGAGGGTCTACGAGCAGTACTTC	CASSQGTARVYEQYF
-	TRBV5-4	TRBJ2-4	once	TGTGCCAGCAGCTTGAAGGAGGATGGCGGCGGGTGGAACATTCAGTACTTC	CASSLKEDGGGWNIQYF
-	TRBV4-1	TRBJ1-2	-	TGCGCCAGCAGCCCCGCCAGGCTCCCTCGGAGTGATGGCTACACCTTC	CASSPARLPRSDGYTF
-	TRBV28	TRBJ2-1	-	TGTGCCAGCAGTTACGGGCCCCGCGGATTCTTC	CASSYGPRGFF
-	TRBV29-1	TRBJ1-2	-	TGCAGCGTTGACGGGGGGCTCATCTATGGCTACACCTTC	CSVDGGLIYGYTF
-	TRBV6-4	TRBJ2-3	-	TGTGCCAGCAGCATCGTAGGTCGAGATACGCAGTATTTT	CASSIVGRDTQYF
-	TRBV7-3	TRBJ2-6	once	TGTGCCAGCAGCCGCGACGCAGGACCCCCAGGTCCCGCTGGGGCCAACGTCCTGACTTTC	CASSRDAGPPGPAGANVLTF
-	TRBV7-9	TRBJ1-2	-	TGTGCCAGCAGCTTAGCGTTAAAGGAGGATGGCTACACCTTC	CASSLALKEDGYTF
-	TRBV19	TRBJ2-7	-	TGTGCCAGTAGTGACAGACAGGGTCAGGAGGGATGGTACTTC	CASSDRQGQEGWYF
-	TRBV7-9	TRBJ2-2	-	TGTGCCAGCAGCTTTTGGTCACCGAACACCGGGGAGCTGTTTTTT	CASSFWSPNTGELFF
-	TRBV7-9	TRBJ2-7	-	TGTGCCAGCAGCCCCGGGCGGGGACCCTACGAGCAGTACTTC	CASSPGRGPYEQYF
-	TRBV19	TRBJ1-2	-	TGTGCCAGTAGTATTCTTGGGTGGTCGGACTATGGCTACACCTTC	CASSILGWSDYGYTF
-	TRBV28	TRBJ1-1	-	TGTGCCAGCAGCGCCGGACAAACGAACACTGAAGCTTTCTTT	CASSAGQTNTEAFF
TRBD1	TRBV28	TRBJ1-1	-	TGTGCCAGCAGTTTAATGGACAGGACGAGTGAAGCTTTCTTT	CASSLMDRTSEAFF
-	TRBV2	TRBJ1-4	-	TGTGCCAGCAGTGAACTGCCAACTAATGAAAAACTGTTTTTT	CASSELPTNEKLFF
-	TRBV9	TRBJ1-2	-	TGTGCCAGCAGCGACCACAACAGGAACTATGGCTACACCTTC	CASSDHNRNYGYTF
TRBD1	TRBV7-9	TRBJ2-1	-	TGTGCCAGCAGCTTAGTCGTGACAGGGGGCCTGGGTGAGCAGTTCTTC	CASSLVVTGGLGEQFF
TRBD2	TRBV7-6	TRBJ2-5	-	TGTGCCAGCAGACGAGGGACTAGCGCCATTCTGAGGGAGACCCAGTACTTC	CASRRGTSAILRETQYF
-	TRBV7-9	TRBJ2-1	-	TGTGCCAGCAGCCGTAAAGAGCTTTCCTACAATGAGCAGTTCTTC	CASSRKELSYNEQFF
-	TRBV28	TRBJ2-4	-	TGTGCCAGCAGTTCACGACTACCCTGGGGGGCCAAAAACATTCAGTACTTC	CASSSRLPWGAKNIQYF
TRBD2	TRBV11-2	TRBJ2-7	-	TGTGCCAGCAGCTTAGTAGCGGGACTAGGAGCCTACGAGCAGTACTTC	CASSLVAGLGAYEQYF
TRBD1	TRBV5-1	TRBJ1-2	-	TGCGCCAGCAGCTTAATACAGGGGGCGTATCGGGCTGGCTACACCTTC	CASSLIQGAYRAGYTF
TRBD1	TRBV28	TRBJ1-1	-	TGTGCCAGCAGTGCCCGACAGGGATCGAACACTGAAGCTTTCTTT	CASSARQGSNTEAFF
-	TRBV7-9	TRBJ2-7	-	TGTGCCAGCAGTTACACGGTAGGGGACGAGCAGTACTTC	CASSYTVGDEQYF
-	TRBV15	TRBJ2-6	-	TGTGCCACCAGCAGGGAAGGTCCCTCTGGGGCCAACGTCCTGACTTTC	CATSREGPSGANVLTF
-	TRBV5-4	TRBJ1-1	-	TGTGCCAGCAGCTTGGGTGTCCGGGGTGAGGACACTGAAGCTTTCTTT	CASSLGVRGEDTEAFF
TRBD2	TRBV7-9	TRBJ2-5	-	TGTGCCAGCAGCCTTGGACTAGCGCCGACTCAAGAGACCCAGTACTTC	CASSLGLAPTQETQYF
-	TRBV5-8	TRBJ1-1	-	TGTGCCAGCAGCCCGCCGTACTTGAGGGGAGGTCACACTGAAGCTTTCTTT	CASSPPYLRGGHTEAFF
-	TRBV7-9	TRBJ1-4	-	TGTGCCAGCAGAGTGATGGGGGGCCCTAATGAAAAACTGTTTTTT	CASRVMGGPNEKLFF
-	TRBV7-9	TRBJ1-5	-	TGTGCCAGCAGCTTAAGTGGGGCAGAGTCCCACAATCAGCCCCAGCATTTT	CASSLSGAESHNQPQHF
-	TRBV21-1	TRBJ2-7	-	TGTGCCCCGTATAGCCTAGCGGTTATTAGCTACGAGCAGTACTTC	CAPYSLAVISYEQYF
-	TRBV19	TRBJ2-3	-	TGTGCCAGTAGTCCTACTCCCAGCACAGATACGCAGTATTTT	CASSPTPSTDTQYF
TRBD2	TRBV27	TRBJ2-1	-	TGTGCCAGCAGTTTATTGGGGACTAGCGGGCCGACCACCTACAATGAGCAGTTCTTC	CASSLLGTSGPTTYNEQFF
-	TRBV30	TRBJ1-1	-	TGTGCCTGGAGGGTGAGTCTAGGGGGGCGTACCGAAGCTTTCTTT	CAWRVSLGGRTEAFF
-	TRBV7-9	TRBJ1-1	-	TGTGCCAGCAGCTTAGCGCGGGGGGGCTCTGAAGCTTTCTTT	CASSLARGGSEAFF
-	TRBV6-5	TRBJ1-5	-	TGTGCCAGCAGTCAGAGTGGAAATCAGCCCCAGCATTTT	CASSQSGNQPQHF
-	TRBV28	TRBJ2-2	-	TGTGCCAGCAGTTTAGAGTCTGAGGGGTACACCGGGGAGCTGTTTTTT	CASSLESEGYTGELFF
-	TRBV19	TRBJ2-2	-	TGTGCCAGTAGTATATTGAGGGTAGCCGACACCGGGGAGCTGTTTTTT	CASSILRVADTGELFF
TRBD2	TRBV7-8	TRBJ2-1	-	TGTGCCAGCAGCTTAGTAGGGACTAGCTCCTACAATGAGCAGTTCTTC	CASSLVGTSSYNEQFF
TRBD1	TRBV7-9	TRBJ2-7	-	TGTGCCAGCAGTTTCGGACAGGGCATTGGCGAGCAGTACTTC	CASSFGQGIGEQYF
TRBD1	TRBV9	TRBJ1-4	-	TGTGCCAGCAGCGCCCAGGGGGCTGGAGAAAAACTGTTTTTT	CASSAQGAGEKLFF
-	TRBV4-3	TRBJ2-5	-	TGCGCCAGCAGCCAAGGGGGAGGAGGGCTAGGGCAAGAGACCCAGTACTTC	CASSQGGGGLGQETQYF
TRBD2	TRBV28	TRBJ2-1	-	TGTGCCAGCAGTTCAGGACTAGCGGGAGTAATTGAGCAGTTCTTC	CASSSGLAGVIEQFF